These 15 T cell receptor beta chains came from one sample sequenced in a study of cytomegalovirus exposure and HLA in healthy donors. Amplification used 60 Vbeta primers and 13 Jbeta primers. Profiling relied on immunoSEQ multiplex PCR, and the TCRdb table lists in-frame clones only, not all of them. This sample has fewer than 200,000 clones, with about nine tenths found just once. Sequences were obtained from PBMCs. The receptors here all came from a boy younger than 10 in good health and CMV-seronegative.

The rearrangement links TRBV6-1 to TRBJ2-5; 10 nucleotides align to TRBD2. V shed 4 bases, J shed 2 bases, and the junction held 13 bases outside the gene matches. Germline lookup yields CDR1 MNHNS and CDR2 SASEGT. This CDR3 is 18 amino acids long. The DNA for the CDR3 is TGTGCCAGCAGTGGGCTAGCGGGGGAGCTAAGATTACAAGAGACCCAGTACTTC. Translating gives CASSGLAGELRLQETQYF.

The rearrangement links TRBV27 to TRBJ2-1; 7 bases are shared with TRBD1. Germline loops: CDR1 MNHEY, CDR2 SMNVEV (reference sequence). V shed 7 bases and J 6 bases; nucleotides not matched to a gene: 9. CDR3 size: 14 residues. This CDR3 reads CASMGQLDPNEQFF. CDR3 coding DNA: TGTGCCAGCATGGGACAGTTGGACCCCAATGAGCAGTTCTTC.

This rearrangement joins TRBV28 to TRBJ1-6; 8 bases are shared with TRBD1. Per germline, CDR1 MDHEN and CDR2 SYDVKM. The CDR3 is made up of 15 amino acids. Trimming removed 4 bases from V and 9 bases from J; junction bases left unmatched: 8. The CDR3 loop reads CASSSVQGDGSPLHF. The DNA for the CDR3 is TGTGCCAGCAGTTCGGTACAGGGGGACGGTTCACCCCTCCACTTT. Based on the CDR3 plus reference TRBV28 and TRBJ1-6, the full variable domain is DVKVTQSSRYLVKRTGEKVFLECVQDMDHENMFWYRQDPGLGLRLIYFSYDVKMKEKGDIPEGYSVSREKKERFSLILESASTNQTSMYLCASSSVQGDGSPLHFGNGTRLTVT.

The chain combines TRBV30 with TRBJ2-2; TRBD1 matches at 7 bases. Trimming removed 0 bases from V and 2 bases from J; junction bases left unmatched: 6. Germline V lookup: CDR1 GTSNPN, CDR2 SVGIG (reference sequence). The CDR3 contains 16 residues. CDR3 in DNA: TGTGCCTGGAGTGTACTAAGGGGGCGAAACACCGGGGAGCTGTTTTTT. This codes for CAWSVLRGRNTGELFF.

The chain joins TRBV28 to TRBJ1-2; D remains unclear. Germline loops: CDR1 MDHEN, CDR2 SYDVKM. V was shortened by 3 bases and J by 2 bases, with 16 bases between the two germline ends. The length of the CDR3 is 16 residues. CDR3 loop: CASSFPPTTQNYGYTF. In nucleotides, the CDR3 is TGTGCCAGCAGTTTTCCGCCGACAACCCAGAACTATGGCTACACCTTC.

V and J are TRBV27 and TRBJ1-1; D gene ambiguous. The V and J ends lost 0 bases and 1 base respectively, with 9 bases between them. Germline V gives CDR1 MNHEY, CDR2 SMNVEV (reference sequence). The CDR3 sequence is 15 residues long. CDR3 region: CASSLSISTNTEAFF. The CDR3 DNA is TGTGCCAGCAGTTTATCGATCAGTACGAACACTGAAGCTTTCTTT.

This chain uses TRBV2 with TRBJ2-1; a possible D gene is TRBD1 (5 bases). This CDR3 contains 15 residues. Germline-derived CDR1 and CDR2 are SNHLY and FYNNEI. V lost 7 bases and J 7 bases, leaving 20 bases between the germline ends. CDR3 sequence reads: CASNEAQGMWNEQFF. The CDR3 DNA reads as TGTGCCAGCAATGAGGCCCAGGGTATGTGGAATGAGCAGTTCTTC.

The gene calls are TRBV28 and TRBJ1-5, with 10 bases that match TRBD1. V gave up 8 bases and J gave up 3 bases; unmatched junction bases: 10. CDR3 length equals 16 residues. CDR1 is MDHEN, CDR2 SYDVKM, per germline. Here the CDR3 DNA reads TGTGCCAGCTCCGCATCCGGGACAGGGGACAATCAGCCCCAGCATTTT. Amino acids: CASSASGTGDNQPQHF.

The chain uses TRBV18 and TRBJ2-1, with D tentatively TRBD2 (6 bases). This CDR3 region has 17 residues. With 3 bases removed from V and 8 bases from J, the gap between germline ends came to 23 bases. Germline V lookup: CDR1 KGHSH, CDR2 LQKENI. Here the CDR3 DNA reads TGTGCCAGCTCACCGGTTCGTCTTTCGGGAGCCGTCTATGAGCAGTTCTTC. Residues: CASSPVRLSGAVYEQFF.

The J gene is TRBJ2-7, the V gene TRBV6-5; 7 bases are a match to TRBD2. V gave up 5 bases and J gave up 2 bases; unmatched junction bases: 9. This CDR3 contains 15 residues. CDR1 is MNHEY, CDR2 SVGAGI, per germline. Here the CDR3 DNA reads TGTGCCAGCAGTATCACAAAGGGAGGGACCTACGAGCAGTACTTC. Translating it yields CASSITKGGTYEQYF.

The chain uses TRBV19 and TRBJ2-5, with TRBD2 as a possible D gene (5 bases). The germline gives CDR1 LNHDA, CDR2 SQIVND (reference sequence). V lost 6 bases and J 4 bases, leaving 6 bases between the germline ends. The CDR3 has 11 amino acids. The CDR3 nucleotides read TGTGCCAGTAGCCGGGGAGAGACCCAGTACTTC. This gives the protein CASSRGETQYF. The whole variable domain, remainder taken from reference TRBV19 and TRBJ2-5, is DGGITQSPKYLFRKEGQNVTLSCEQNLNHDAMYWYRQDPGQGLRLIYYSQIVNDFQKGDIAEGYSVSREKKESFPLTVTSAQKNPTAFYLCASSRGETQYFGPGTRLLVL.

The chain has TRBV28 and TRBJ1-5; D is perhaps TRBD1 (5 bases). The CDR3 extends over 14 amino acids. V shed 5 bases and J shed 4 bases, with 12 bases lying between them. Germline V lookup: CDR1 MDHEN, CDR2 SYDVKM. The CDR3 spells CASSSDSVNQPQHF. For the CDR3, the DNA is TGTGCCAGCAGTAGCGACAGTGTAAATCAGCCCCAGCATTTT.

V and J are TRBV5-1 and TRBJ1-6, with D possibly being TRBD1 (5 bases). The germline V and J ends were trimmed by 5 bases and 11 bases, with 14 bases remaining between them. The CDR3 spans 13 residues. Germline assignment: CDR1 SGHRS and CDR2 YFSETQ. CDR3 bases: TGCGCCAGCAGAGGGACTAATGATGCACCCCTCCACTTT. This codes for CASRGTNDAPLHF.

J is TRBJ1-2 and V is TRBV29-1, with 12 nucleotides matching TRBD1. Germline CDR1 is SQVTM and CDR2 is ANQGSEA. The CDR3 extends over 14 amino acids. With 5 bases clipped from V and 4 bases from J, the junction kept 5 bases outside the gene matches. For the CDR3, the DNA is TGCAGCGTTTATAAGGGACAGGGGGCCTATGGCTACACCTTC. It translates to CSVYKGQGAYGYTF.

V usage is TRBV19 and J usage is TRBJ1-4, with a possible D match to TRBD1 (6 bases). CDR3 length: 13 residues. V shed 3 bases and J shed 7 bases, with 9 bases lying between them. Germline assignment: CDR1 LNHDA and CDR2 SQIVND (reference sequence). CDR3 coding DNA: TGTGCCAGTAGTATTCGGACAGCTGAAAAACTGTTTTTT. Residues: CASSIRTAEKLFF.